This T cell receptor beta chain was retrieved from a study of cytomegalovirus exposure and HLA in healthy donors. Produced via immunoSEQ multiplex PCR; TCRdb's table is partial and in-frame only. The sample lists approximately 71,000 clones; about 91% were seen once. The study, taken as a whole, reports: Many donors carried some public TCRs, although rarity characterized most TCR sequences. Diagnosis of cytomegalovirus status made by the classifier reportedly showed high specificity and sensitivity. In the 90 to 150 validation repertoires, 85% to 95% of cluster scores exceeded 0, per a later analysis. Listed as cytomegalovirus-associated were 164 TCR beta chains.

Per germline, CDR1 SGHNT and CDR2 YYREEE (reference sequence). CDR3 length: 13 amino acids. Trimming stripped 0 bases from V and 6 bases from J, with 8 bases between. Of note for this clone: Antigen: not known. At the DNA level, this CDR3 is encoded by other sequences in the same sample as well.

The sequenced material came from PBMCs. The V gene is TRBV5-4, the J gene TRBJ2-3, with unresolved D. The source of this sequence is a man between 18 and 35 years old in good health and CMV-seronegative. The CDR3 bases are TGTGCCAGCAGCTTGGACAGAGAGGATACGCAGTATTTT. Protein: CASSLDREDTQYF.